This paragraph covers one T cell receptor beta chain sequence. Per the authors' pipeline: Reference gene primer amplification gave estimated nucleated cell counts. Method: immunoSEQ multiplex PCR; TCRdb's copy keeps in-frame clones and lacks some. That table furnishes V, J and clone size, whereas the DNA furnished D and trimming. The sample lists about 360,000 clones, approximately 91% occurring once. The data were obtained in a study of blood T cell repertoires in COVID-19. Study-wide context: The samples span acute and convalescent COVID-19 from the United States, Italy and Spain.

Germline CDR1 reads SGDLS; CDR2 reads YYNGEE. Trimming took 0 bases from V and 4 from J; bases not matched to a gene: 3. The CDR3 totals 15 residues. Participant reports of clinical history set cohort assignment. This TCR was sampled from a woman between 35 and 50 years old with acute COVID-19. The sequencing sample was made of PBMCs or T cells enriched from blood (not recorded which). The genes are TRBV9 and TRBJ1-4; 7 nucleotides line up with TRBD1. The CDR3 DNA sequence: TGTGCCAGCAGCGTAGAGGGGGCACTTAATGAAAAACTGTTTTTT. Residues: CASSVEGALNEKLFF.